This record covers a single T cell receptor (beta chain). One end of the junction varies from germline; a read error may be responsible. The data belong to a study of PD-L1 blockade in urothelial cancer. The table came from immunoSEQ multiplex PCR; TCRdb's copy has only in-frame clones and leaves some out. This table has some 100,000 clones, 91% appearing once. This TCR was sampled from a woman older than 75 with urothelial cancer. The material sequenced was PBMCs, taken around atezolizumab (anti-PD-L1) treatment.

The CDR3 loop reads CASSSRAGTEPPF. CDR3 in DNA: TGTGCCAGCTCTTCGAGAGCGGGGACGGAGCCTCCCTTC. The V call is TRBV7-9, the J call TRBJ1-2; D is possibly TRBD1 (5 bases). The CDR3 spans 13 residues. CDR1 SEHNR and CDR2 FQNEAQ come from the germline V gene (reference sequence).